Listed below are T cell receptor beta chains from one sample, sequenced in a study of shared clonotypes between healthy human individuals. The protocol was immunoSEQ multiplex PCR, while the TCRdb copy is restricted to in-frame clones and leaves out a portion. Of 1.4 million to 1.5 million clones in the sample, around 97% were seen once. Specimen: naive CD4+ T cells sorted from blood. Receptor source: a man aged 25-45 years in good health. CDR3s include the opening cysteine and the closing phenylalanine or tryptophan. Fields, in order: V gene, J gene, clone size, D gene, CDR3 DNA, CDR3 protein. The D gene is left open where the match is weak. Size tells how often a clone was seen (once, few, many) or the class of an expanded clone, and some rows leave it out.

V: TRBV6-1
J: TRBJ2-6
size: few
D: NA
DNA: TGTGCCAGCAGTGCACTCCCGCCCCCCTCTGGGGCCAACGTCCTGACTTTC
CDR3: CASSALPPPSGANVLTF

V: TRBV5-1
J: TRBJ1-5
size: NA
D: NA
DNA: TGCGCCAGCAGCTTGGGGGGAGGTCAGCCCCAGCATTTT
CDR3: CASSLGGGQPQHF

V: TRBV11-3
J: TRBJ2-2
size: NA
D: TRBD2
DNA: TGTGCCAGCAGCCTAACTAGCGGGAGGACCGGGGAGCTGTTTTTT
CDR3: CASSLTSGRTGELFF

V: TRBV2
J: TRBJ1-5
size: NA
D: NA
DNA: TGTGCCAGCAGTGAAGACGGGAGACAGCCCCAGCATTTT
CDR3: CASSEDGRQPQHF

V: TRBV5-4
J: TRBJ1-1
size: NA
D: TRBD1
DNA: TGTGCCAGCAGTGCCCGACAGGGCGATTACACTGAAGCTTTCTTT
CDR3: CASSARQGDYTEAFF

V: TRBV5-1
J: TRBJ2-7
size: NA
D: TRBD1
DNA: TGCGCCAGCAGCGCCGCCGGGACAGGGGACGAGCAGTACTTC
CDR3: CASSAAGTGDEQYF

V: TRBV2
J: TRBJ2-1
size: NA
D: TRBD1
DNA: TGTGCCAGCAGTGCCCTGACAGGGGGTGGGAATGAGCAGTTCTTC
CDR3: CASSALTGGGNEQFF

V: TRBV2
J: TRBJ2-7
size: once
D: NA
DNA: TGTGCCAGCAGTGAACTGTTACCCTACGAGCAGTACTTC
CDR3: CASSELLPYEQYF

V: TRBV7-8
J: TRBJ1-2
size: NA
D: NA
DNA: TGTGCCAGCAGCTTGGACCGCTATGGCTACACCTTC
CDR3: CASSLDRYGYTF

V: TRBV5-1
J: TRBJ2-3
size: NA
D: NA
DNA: TGCGCCAGCAGCTTCACAGGTAGCACAGATACGCAGTATTTT
CDR3: CASSFTGSTDTQYF

V: TRBV11-2
J: TRBJ2-7
size: NA
D: NA
DNA: TGTGCCAGCAGCTTAGTGGGCGGGATCCAAGAGTACTTC
CDR3: CASSLVGGIQEYF

V: TRBV18
J: TRBJ2-7
size: NA
D: TRBD1
DNA: TGTGCCAGCTCAGTTGACAGGGTCGAGGTTTACGAGCAGTACTTC
CDR3: CASSVDRVEVYEQYF

V: TRBV6-6
J: TRBJ2-7
size: NA
D: NA
DNA: TGTGCCAGCAGCTCCGGGACACCACCTCACTTTGAGTACTTC
CDR3: CASSSGTPPHFEYF

V: TRBV6-1
J: TRBJ2-5
size: few
D: TRBD2
DNA: TGTGCCAGCAGTGAATTTGTTTGGGGAGGGAAGGAAACCCAGTACTTC
CDR3: CASSEFVWGGKETQYF

V: TRBV7-3
J: TRBJ2-2
size: NA
D: TRBD2
DNA: TGTGCCAGCAGCCCCAGCGGGGGTCGTGCGGGGGAGCTGTTTTTT
CDR3: CASSPSGGRAGELFF

V: TRBV7-9
J: TRBJ2-1
size: NA
D: NA
DNA: TGTGCCAGCAGCTTAGCCCGGGTTCAGCAGTTCTTC
CDR3: CASSLARVQQFF

V: TRBV19
J: TRBJ1-5
size: NA
D: NA
DNA: TGTGCCAGTAGCAGTGGAGGACGGCAGCCCCAGCATTTT
CDR3: CASSSGGRQPQHF

V: TRBV19
J: TRBJ1-2
size: NA
D: NA
DNA: TGTGCCAGTAGTATTCGGGACGGGAACTATGGCTACACCTTC
CDR3: CASSIRDGNYGYTF

V: TRBV6-5
J: TRBJ2-1
size: once
D: NA
DNA: TGTGCCAGCACTTCTGACGGGAGCCCCAATGAGCAGTTCTTC
CDR3: CASTSDGSPNEQFF

V: TRBV4-3
J: TRBJ1-2
size: NA
D: TRBD1
DNA: TGCGCCAGCAGCCAAGATCCGGCAGGGGGCTATGGCTACACCTTC
CDR3: CASSQDPAGGYGYTF

V: TRBV7-9
J: TRBJ2-1
size: NA
D: NA
DNA: TGTGCCAGCAGCACGTCTTCCGATGAGCAGTTCTTC
CDR3: CASSTSSDEQFF

V: TRBV5-1
J: TRBJ2-3
size: NA
D: TRBD1
DNA: TGCGCCAGCAGCTCACGGGACAGGGCGACAGATACGCAGTATTTT
CDR3: CASSSRDRATDTQYF

V: TRBV5-1
J: TRBJ2-1
size: NA
D: NA
DNA: TGCGCCAGCAGCTTGGATGCAGGGTCCTACAATGAGCAGTTCTTC
CDR3: CASSLDAGSYNEQFF

V: TRBV6-1
J: TRBJ2-2
size: NA
D: TRBD1
DNA: TGTGCCAGCAGAGTGGACAGGGGACGAACCGGGGAGCTGTTTTTT
CDR3: CASRVDRGRTGELFF

V: TRBV5-4
J: TRBJ2-2
size: NA
D: TRBD1
DNA: TGTGCCAGCAGCGGGGGGGACAGGGCCACCGGGGAGCTGTTTTTT
CDR3: CASSGGDRATGELFF

V: TRBV9
J: TRBJ2-1
size: once
D: NA
DNA: TGTGCCAGCAGCGTAGGAGGCCAGTTGCACAATGAGCAGTTCTTC
CDR3: CASSVGGQLHNEQFF

V: TRBV2
J: TRBJ2-1
size: NA
D: TRBD2
DNA: TGTGTAGCGGGAGCGACCTACAATGAGCAGTTCTTC
CDR3: CVAGATYNEQFF

V: TRBV29-1
J: TRBJ2-7
size: NA
D: NA
DNA: TGCAGCGTTGTTGGGAGAAGGACCTACGAGCAGTACTTC
CDR3: CSVVGRRTYEQYF

V: TRBV21-1
J: TRBJ2-1
size: NA
D: NA
DNA: TGTGCCAGCAGCGCCCTAGCTGGGACTAGCGGGAGAAATGAGCAGTTCTTC
CDR3: CASSALAGTSGRNEQFF

V: TRBV9
J: TRBJ2-7
size: NA
D: NA
DNA: TGTGCCAGCAGCGTAGGCGGTTCTAGCGTCTACGAGCAGTACTTC
CDR3: CASSVGGSSVYEQYF

V: TRBV5-6
J: TRBJ2-7
size: NA
D: NA
DNA: TGTGCCAGCAGCTTACTCGACAGGAACTCCTACGAGCAGTACTTC
CDR3: CASSLLDRNSYEQYF

V: TRBV5-5
J: TRBJ2-7
size: NA
D: NA
DNA: TGTGCCAGCAGCTTGGGGCAGGGCTCCTACGAGCAGTACTTC
CDR3: CASSLGQGSYEQYF

V: TRBV5-1
J: TRBJ1-1
size: NA
D: NA
DNA: TGCGCCAGCAGCTTGGATGCAGCGAACACTGAAGCTTTCTTT
CDR3: CASSLDAANTEAFF

V: TRBV28
J: TRBJ2-7
size: NA
D: NA
DNA: TGTGCCAGCAGCCATAAGCCGGTGGGAGAGCAGTACTTC
CDR3: CASSHKPVGEQYF

V: TRBV2
J: TRBJ2-7
size: NA
D: NA
DNA: TGTGCCAGCAGTGAAAGCGGGCCTCCGTACGAGCAGTACTTC
CDR3: CASSESGPPYEQYF

V: TRBV5-1
J: TRBJ1-4
size: NA
D: NA
DNA: TGCGCCAGCAGCTTGGGGTCTTCCGGCGAAAAACTGTTTTTT
CDR3: CASSLGSSGEKLFF

V: TRBV5-1
J: TRBJ1-1
size: NA
D: NA
DNA: TGCGCCAGCAGCTTAGGGGCGGACACTGAAGCTTTCTTT
CDR3: CASSLGADTEAFF

V: TRBV18
J: TRBJ2-3
size: NA
D: NA
DNA: TGTGCCAGCTCACCACCGTGGGGCGGGAAAAGACCCACAGATACGCAGTATTTT
CDR3: CASSPPWGGKRPTDTQYF

V: TRBV4-3
J: TRBJ2-5
size: NA
D: NA
DNA: TGCGCCAGCAGCCAAGTTGGGACGGACCAAGAGACCCAGTACTTC
CDR3: CASSQVGTDQETQYF

V: TRBV9
J: TRBJ2-1
size: NA
D: NA
DNA: TGTGCCAGCAGCGGCCTGGGTTATGGGCAGTTCTTC
CDR3: CASSGLGYGQFF

V: TRBV18
J: TRBJ1-3
size: NA
D: NA
DNA: TGTGCCAGCTCACCAGTGGGAACTGGAAACACCATATATTTT
CDR3: CASSPVGTGNTIYF

V: TRBV2
J: TRBJ1-4
size: NA
D: NA
DNA: TGTGCCAGCAGGGGGGAGCTTAATGAAAAACTGTTTTTT
CDR3: CASRGELNEKLFF

V: TRBV10-2
J: TRBJ2-5
size: NA
D: TRBD2
DNA: TGCGCCAGCAGTTATAGCGGGAGGGCGTACCAAGAGACCCAGTACTTC
CDR3: CASSYSGRAYQETQYF

V: TRBV28
J: TRBJ2-7
size: NA
D: NA
DNA: TGTGCCAGCAAGGGGGGGAGGTCCTACGAGCAGTACTTC
CDR3: CASKGGRSYEQYF

V: TRBV28
J: TRBJ2-5
size: NA
D: TRBD1
DNA: TGTGCCAGCAGTGTCCCCCGGGACAGGGGCTCCTATCCTCAAGAGACCCAGTACTTC
CDR3: CASSVPRDRGSYPQETQYF

V: TRBV9
J: TRBJ2-3
size: NA
D: NA
DNA: TGTGCCAGCAGCGTCGCCCCTTCGGGGGCGCAACGCACAGATACGCAGTATTTT
CDR3: CASSVAPSGAQRTDTQYF

V: TRBV7-8
J: TRBJ2-7
size: NA
D: NA
DNA: TGTGCCAGCAGCGAGAGAAGGATTAATACCTACGAGCAGTACTTC
CDR3: CASSERRINTYEQYF

V: TRBV30
J: TRBJ1-2
size: NA
D: NA
DNA: TGTGCCTGGTCGACTGAGTGGGGGGCTCACTATGGCTACACCTTC
CDR3: CAWSTEWGAHYGYTF

V: TRBV5-4
J: TRBJ2-6
size: NA
D: NA
DNA: TGTGCCAGCAGCTTTGCCGGGAGCTCTGGGGCCAACGTCCTGACTTTC
CDR3: CASSFAGSSGANVLTF

V: TRBV6-1
J: TRBJ1-1
size: NA
D: NA
DNA: TGTGCCAGCAGTGAGATCACTGAAGCTTTCTTT
CDR3: CASSEITEAFF

V: TRBV19
J: TRBJ1-1
size: NA
D: NA
DNA: TGTGCCAGTAGTTCGGGGGCGTACACTGAAGCTTTCTTT
CDR3: CASSSGAYTEAFF

V: TRBV4-3
J: TRBJ2-1
size: NA
D: NA
DNA: TGCGCCAGCAGCCAAGAAGTGTCAGGGGTGGGCTACAATGAGCAGTTCTTC
CDR3: CASSQEVSGVGYNEQFF